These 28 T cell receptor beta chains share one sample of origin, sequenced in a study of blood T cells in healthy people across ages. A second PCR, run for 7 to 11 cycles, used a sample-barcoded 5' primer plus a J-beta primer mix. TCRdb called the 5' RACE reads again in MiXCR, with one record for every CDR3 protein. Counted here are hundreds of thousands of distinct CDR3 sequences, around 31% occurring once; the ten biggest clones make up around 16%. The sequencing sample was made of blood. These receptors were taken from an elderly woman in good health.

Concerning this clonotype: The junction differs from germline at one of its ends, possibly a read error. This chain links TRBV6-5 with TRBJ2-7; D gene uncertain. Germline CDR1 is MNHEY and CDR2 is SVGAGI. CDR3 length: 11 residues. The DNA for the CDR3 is TGTGCCGGCAGTTCTGTCTACGAGCAGTACTTC. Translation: CAGSSVYEQYF.

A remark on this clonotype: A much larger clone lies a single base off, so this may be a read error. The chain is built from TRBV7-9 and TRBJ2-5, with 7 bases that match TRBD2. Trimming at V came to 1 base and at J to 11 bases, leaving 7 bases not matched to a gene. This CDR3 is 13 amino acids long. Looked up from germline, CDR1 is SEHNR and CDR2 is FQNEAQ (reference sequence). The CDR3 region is CASSLGVAGEQYF. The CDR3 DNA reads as TGTGCCAGCAGCTTAGGGGTAGCGGGTGAGCAGTACTTC.

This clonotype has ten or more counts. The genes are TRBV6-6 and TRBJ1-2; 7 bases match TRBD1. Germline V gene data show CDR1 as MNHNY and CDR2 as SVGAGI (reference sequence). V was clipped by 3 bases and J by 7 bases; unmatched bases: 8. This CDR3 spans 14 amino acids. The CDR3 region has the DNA TGTGCCAGCAGTTATGACCAGGGGGTTGGTGGCTACACCTTC. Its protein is CASSYDQGVGGYTF.

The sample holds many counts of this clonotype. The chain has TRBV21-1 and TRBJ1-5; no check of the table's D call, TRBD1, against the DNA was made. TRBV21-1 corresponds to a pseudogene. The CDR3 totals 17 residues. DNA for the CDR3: TGTGCCAGCAACGCTACCCGGGAAGGGGGCTGGAGTCAGCCCCAGCATTTT. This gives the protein CASNATREGGWSQPQHF.

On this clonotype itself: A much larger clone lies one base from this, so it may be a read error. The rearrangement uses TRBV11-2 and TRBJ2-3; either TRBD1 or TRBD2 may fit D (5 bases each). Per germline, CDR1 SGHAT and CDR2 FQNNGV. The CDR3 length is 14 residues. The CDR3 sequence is CVSSRDGSTDTQYF. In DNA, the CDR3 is TGTGTCAGCAGCCGGGACGGTAGCACAGATACGCAGTATTTT.

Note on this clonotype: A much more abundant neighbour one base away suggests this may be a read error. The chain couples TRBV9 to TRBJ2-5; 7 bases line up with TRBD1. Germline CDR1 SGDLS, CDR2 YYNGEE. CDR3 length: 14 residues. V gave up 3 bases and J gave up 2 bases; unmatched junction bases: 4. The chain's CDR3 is CASSGRDSQETQYF. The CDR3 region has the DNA TGTGCCAGCAGCGGAAGGGACAGTCAAGAGACCCAGTACTTC.

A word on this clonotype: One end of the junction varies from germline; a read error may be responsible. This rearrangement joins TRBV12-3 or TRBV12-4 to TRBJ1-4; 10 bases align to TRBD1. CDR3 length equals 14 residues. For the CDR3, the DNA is TGTGCCCGCAGTCTGACAGGGGGCGAGTGGAAACTGTTTTTT. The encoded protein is CARSLTGGEWKLFF.

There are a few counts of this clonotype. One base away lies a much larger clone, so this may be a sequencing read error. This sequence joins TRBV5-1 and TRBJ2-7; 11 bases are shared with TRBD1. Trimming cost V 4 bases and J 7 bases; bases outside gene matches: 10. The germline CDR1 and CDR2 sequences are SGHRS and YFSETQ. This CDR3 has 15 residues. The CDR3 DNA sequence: TGCGCCAGCAGCGGGGACAGGGGGGTGTACAATGAGCAGTACTTC. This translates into CASSGDRGVYNEQYF.

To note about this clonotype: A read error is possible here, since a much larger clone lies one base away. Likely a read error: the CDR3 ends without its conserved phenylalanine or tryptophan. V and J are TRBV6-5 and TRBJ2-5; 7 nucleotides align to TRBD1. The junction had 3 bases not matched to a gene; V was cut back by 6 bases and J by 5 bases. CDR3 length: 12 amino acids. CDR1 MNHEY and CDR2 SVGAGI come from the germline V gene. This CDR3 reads CASRKQGETQYC. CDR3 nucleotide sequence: TGTGCCAGCAGGAAACAGGGGGAGACCCAGTACTGC.

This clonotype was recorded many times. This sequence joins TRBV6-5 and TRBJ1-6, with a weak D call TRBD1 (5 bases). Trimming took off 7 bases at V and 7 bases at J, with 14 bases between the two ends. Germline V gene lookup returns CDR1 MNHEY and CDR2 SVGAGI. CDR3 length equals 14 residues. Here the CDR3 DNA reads TGTGCCAGCACCTCAGGGCAGGCCAATTCACCCCTCCACTTT. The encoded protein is CASTSGQANSPLHF.

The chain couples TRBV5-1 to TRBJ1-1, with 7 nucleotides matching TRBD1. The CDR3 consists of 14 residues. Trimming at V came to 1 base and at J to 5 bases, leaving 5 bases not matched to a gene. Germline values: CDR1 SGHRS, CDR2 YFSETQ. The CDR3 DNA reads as TGCGCCAGCAGCTTGACAGGGGAAGTTACTGAAGCTTTCTTT. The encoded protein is CASSLTGEVTEAFF.

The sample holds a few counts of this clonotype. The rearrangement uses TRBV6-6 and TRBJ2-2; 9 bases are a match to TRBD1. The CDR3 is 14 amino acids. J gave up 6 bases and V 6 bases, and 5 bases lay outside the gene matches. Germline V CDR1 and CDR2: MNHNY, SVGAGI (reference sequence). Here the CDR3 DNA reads TGTGCCAGCAGCCCTACAGGGGGCTCCGGGGAGCTGTTTTTT. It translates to CASSPTGGSGELFF.

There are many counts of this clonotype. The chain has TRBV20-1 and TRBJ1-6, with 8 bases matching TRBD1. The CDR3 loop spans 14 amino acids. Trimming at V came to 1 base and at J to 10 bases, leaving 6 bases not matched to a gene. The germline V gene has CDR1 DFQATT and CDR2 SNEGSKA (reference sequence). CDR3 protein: CSARVGRGQSPLHF. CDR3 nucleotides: TGCAGTGCTAGAGTCGGCAGGGGGCAATCACCCCTCCACTTT.

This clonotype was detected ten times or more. CDR3: CSVAQSRNQPQHF. CDR3 bases: TGCAGCGTTGCACAGAGCAGAAATCAGCCCCAGCATTTT. V and J are TRBV29-1 and TRBJ1-5; D gene ambiguous. The CDR3 runs to 13 residues. CDR1 SQVTM and CDR2 ANQGSEA come from the germline V gene. Trimming shortened V by 4 bases and J by 4 bases, and 11 bases separated the two germline ends.

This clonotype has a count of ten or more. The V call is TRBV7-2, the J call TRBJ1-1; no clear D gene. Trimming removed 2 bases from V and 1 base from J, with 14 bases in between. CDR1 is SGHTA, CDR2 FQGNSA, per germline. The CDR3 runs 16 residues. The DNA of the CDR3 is TGTGCCAGCAGCTTAAGACCCCCAGGAGGGAACACTGAAGCTTTCTTT. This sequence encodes CASSLRPPGGNTEAFF.

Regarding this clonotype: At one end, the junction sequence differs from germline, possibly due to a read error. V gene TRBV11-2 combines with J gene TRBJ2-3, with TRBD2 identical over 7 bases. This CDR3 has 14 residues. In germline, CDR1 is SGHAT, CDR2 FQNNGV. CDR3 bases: TGTGTCAGCAGCTTCGGGGGGTTTACAGATACGCGGTATTTT. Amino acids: CVSSFGGFTDTRYF.

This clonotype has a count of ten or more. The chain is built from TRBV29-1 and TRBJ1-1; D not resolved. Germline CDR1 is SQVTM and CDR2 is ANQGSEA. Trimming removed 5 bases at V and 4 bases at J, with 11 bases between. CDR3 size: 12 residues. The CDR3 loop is CSVTLTGTEAFF. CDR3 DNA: TGCAGCGTTACACTAACGGGCACTGAAGCTTTCTTT. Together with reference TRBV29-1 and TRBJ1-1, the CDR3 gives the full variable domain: SAVISQKPSRDICQRGTSLTIQCQVDSQVTMMFWYRQQPGQSLTLIATANQGSEATYESGFVIDKFPISRPNLTFSTLTVSNMSPEDSSIYLCSVTLTGTEAFFGQGTRLTVV.

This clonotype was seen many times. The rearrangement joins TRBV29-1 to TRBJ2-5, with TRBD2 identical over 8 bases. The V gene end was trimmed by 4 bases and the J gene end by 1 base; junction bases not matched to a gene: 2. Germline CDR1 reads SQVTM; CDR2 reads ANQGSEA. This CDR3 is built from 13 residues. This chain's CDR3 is CSVAGGPQETQYF. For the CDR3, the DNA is TGCAGCGTTGCGGGGGGGCCCCAAGAGACCCAGTACTTC.

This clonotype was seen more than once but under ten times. The CDR3 is CASSRLTGEQPQHF. The DNA for the CDR3 is TGTGCCAGCAGCCGACTTACAGGGGAGCAGCCCCAGCATTTT. V and J are TRBV6-2 or TRBV6-3 and TRBJ1-5, with 7 bases identical to TRBD1. The CDR3 spans 14 residues. From germline, CDR1 is MNHEY and CDR2 SVGEGT. After removal of 6 bases from V and 7 bases from J, the junction contained 9 bases not matched to a gene.

CDR3 in DNA: TGCAGCGTGGGACCGCTAGCGGAGATACAAGAGACCCAGTACTTC. Its translation is CSVGPLAEIQETQYF. V and J are TRBV29-1 and TRBJ2-4; 7 bases align to TRBD2. The end of the DNA aligns better with TRBJ2-5, so the J call may be wrong. The length of the CDR3 is 15 residues. Germline V gene data show CDR1 as SQVTM and CDR2 as ANQGSEA.

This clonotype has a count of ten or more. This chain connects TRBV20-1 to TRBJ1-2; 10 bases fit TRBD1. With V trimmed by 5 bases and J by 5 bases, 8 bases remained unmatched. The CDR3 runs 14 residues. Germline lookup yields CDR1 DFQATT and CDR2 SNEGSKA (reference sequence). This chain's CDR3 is CSAARDRGGYGYTF. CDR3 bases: TGCAGTGCTGCCCGGGACAGGGGCGGATATGGCTACACCTTC.

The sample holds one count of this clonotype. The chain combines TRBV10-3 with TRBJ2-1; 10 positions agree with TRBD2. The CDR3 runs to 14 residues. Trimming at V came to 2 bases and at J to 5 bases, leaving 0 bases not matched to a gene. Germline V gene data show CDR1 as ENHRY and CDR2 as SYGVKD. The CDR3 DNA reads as TGTGCCATCAGTGAGGGACTAGCGGACAATGAGCAGTTCTTC. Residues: CAISEGLADNEQFF.

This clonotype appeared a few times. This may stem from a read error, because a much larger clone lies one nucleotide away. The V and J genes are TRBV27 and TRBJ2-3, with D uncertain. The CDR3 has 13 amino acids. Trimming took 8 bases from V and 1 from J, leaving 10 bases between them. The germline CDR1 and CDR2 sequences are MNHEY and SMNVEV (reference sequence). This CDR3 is CASALPGTDTQYF. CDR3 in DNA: TGTGCCAGCGCCCTACCCGGCACAGATACGCAGTATTTT.

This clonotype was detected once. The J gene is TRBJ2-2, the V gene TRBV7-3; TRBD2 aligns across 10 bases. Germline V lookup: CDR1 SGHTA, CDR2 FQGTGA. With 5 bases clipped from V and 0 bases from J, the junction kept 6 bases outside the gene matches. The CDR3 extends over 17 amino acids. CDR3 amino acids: CASSRTSGAANTGELFF. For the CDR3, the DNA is TGTGCCAGCAGCCGGACTAGCGGAGCTGCGAACACCGGGGAGCTGTTTTTT.

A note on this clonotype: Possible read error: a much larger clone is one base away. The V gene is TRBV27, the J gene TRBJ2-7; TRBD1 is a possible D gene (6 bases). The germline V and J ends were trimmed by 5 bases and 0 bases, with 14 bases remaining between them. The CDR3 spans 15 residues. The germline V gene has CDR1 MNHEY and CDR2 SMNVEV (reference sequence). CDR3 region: CASSVSTGSSYEQYF. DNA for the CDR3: TGTGCCAGCAGTGTAAGCACAGGGAGCTCCTACGAGCAGTACTTC.

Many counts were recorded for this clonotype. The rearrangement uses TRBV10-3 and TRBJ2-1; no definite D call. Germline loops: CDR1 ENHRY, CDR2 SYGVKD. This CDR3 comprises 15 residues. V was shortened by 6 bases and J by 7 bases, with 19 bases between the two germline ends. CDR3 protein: CAISVITVPGNEQFF. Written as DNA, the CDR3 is TGTGCCATCAGCGTTATTACCGTCCCCGGGAATGAGCAGTTCTTC.

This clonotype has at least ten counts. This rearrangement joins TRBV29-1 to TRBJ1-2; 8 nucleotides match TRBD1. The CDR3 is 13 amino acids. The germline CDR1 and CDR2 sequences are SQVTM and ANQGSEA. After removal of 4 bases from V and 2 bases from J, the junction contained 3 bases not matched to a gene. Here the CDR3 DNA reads TGCAGCGTTGTGCCAGGGGGCAACTATGGCTACACCTTC. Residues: CSVVPGGNYGYTF. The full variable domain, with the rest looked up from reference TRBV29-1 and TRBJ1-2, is SAVISQKPSRDICQRGTSLTIQCQVDSQVTMMFWYRQQPGQSLTLIATANQGSEATYESGFVIDKFPISRPNLTFSTLTVSNMSPEDSSIYLCSVVPGGNYGYTFGSGTRLTVV.

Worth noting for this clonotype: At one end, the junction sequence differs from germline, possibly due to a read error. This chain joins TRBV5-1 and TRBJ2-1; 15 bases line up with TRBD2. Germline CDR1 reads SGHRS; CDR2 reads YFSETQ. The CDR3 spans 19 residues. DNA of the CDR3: TGCGCCAGCAACCCGGGACTAGCGGGGGGTACGGATTCCTACAATGGGCAGTTCTTC. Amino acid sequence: CASNPGLAGGTDSYNGQFF.